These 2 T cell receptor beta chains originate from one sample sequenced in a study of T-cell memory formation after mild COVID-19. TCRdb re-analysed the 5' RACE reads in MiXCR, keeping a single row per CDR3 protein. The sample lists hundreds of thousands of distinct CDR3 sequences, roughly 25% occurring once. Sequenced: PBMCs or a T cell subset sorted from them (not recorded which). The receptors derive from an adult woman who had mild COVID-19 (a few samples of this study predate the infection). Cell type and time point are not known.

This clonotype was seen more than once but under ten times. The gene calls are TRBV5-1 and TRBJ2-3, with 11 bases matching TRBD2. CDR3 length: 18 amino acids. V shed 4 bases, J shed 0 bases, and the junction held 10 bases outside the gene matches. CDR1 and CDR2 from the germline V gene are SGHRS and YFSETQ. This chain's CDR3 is CASSNGLAGSTSTDTQYF. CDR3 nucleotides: TGCGCCAGCAGCAACGGACTAGCGGGTTCTACAAGCACAGATACGCAGTATTTT.

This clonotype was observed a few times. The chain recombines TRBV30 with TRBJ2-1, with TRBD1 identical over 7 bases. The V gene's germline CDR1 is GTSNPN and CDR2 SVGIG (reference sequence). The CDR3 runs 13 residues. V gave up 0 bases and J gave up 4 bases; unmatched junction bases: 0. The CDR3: CAWSVTGYNEQFF. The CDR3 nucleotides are TGTGCCTGGAGTGTGACAGGGTACAATGAGCAGTTCTTC.